This record covers a single TCR beta chain. The antigen it recognizes is unknown. No quality values exist for individual bases; no much larger clone is one base distant. Libraries came from the immunoSEQ multiplex PCR assay. For the original study's pipeline: A statistical classification framework was built for diagnosing cytomegalovirus status from the catalog of TCR beta chain sequences. TCRdb holds this immuneACCESS table with in-frame rearrangements only. Some clones are missing; in checked studies, unresolved V genes explain under half, and the rest has no known cause. That table supplies the V and J calls and clone size; D and trimming were determined from the DNA. The sample contains about 150,000 clones, 86% of them found a single time. 20% to 25% of the sample rests with the top ten. Including cysteine and phenylalanine, the CDR3 has 13 amino acids. Solely the CDR3 DNA is kept, with 39 bases framed from the first base. From the germline V gene, CDR1 is SGHTA and CDR2 is FQGNSA. Ends trimmed: V by 5 bases, J by 7 bases; bases unmatched to a gene: 7.

These data originate in a study of cytomegalovirus exposure and HLA in healthy donors (dated by TCRdb to the late 2010s). Study-level background: The roughly 670 repertoires of the first cohort and the roughly 120 validation repertoires were produced on the same platform, according to a later analysis. The study aimed to test whether signatures of past pathogen exposure could be identified by cataloging public T cell receptors. In addition to the first cohort of hundreds of subjects, a separate validation cohort of 120 different subjects was used. High-throughput TCR immunosequencing, statistical association of individual TCRs with disease status, and machine learning were combined to predict cytomegalovirus infection status. General study outcomes and caveats: The validation cohort had no HLA typing available for a later analysis, so co-occurrence within that cohort was assessed over all 120 or so repertoires. Across donors, most TCR sequences were observed very rarely, whereas some public TCRs were present in many individuals. In the study, 164 TCR beta chains were listed as associated with cytomegalovirus. Subsequent analysis determined that TCRs grouped into clusters in the first cohort also showed a tendency toward co-occurrence across the 90 to 150 validation repertoires, and approximately 94% of cluster scores exceeded 0. The classifier was reported to diagnose cytomegalovirus status with high specificity and sensitivity in both the original cohort and the validation cohort. According to the authors, the approach could potentially be generalized to other disease states and immunological phenotypes. A few of the identified cytomegalovirus-associated TCR beta chains were confirmed in vitro to be specific for cytomegalovirus antigens.

Donors formed part of the validation cohort, which comprised over a hundred subjects and was distinct from the first cohort of roughly 600 subjects. This TCR was sampled from a man between 18 and 35 years old in good health and CMV-seropositive. The rearranged segments are TRBV7-2 and TRBJ1-2, and 7 junction bases match TRBD1. The sequencing sample was made of PBMCs. The DNA reads as follows: TGTGCCAGCAGCCCGATTACAGGGGTTGGCTACACCTTC. The encoded protein is CASSPITGVGYTF.